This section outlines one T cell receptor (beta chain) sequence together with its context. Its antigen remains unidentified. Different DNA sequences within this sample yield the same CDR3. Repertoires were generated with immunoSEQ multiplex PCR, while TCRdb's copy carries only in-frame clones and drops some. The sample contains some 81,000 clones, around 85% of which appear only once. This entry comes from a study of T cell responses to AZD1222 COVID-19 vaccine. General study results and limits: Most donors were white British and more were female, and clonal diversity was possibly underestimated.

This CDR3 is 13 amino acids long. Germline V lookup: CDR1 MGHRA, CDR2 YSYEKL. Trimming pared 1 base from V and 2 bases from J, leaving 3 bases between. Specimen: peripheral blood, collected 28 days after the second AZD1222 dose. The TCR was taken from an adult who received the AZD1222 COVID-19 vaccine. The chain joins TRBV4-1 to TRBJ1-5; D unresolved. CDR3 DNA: TGCGCCAGCAGCCAAGTTCGCAATCAGCCCCAGCATTTT. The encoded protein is CASSQVRNQPQHF.